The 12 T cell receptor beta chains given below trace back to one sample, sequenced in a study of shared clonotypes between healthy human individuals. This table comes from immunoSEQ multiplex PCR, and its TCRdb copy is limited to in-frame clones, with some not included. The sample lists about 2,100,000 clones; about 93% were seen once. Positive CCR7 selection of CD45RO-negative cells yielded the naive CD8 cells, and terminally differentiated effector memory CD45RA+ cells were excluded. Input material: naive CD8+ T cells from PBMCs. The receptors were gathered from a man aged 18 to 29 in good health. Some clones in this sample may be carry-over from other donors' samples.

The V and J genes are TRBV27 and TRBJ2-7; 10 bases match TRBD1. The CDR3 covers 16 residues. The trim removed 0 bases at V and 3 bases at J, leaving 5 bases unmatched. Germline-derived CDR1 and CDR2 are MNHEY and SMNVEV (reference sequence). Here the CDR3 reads CASSLSSRTGGYEQYF. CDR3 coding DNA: TGTGCCAGCAGTTTATCCTCTCGGACAGGGGGCTACGAGCAGTACTTC.

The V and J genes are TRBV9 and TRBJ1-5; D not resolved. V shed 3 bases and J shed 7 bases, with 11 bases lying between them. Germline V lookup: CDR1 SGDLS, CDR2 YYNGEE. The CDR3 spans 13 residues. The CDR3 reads CASSEGLRQPQHF. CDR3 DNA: TGTGCCAGCAGCGAGGGTTTGAGGCAGCCCCAGCATTTT. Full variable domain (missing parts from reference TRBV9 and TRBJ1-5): DSGVTQTPKHLITATGQRVTLRCSPRSGDLSVYWYQQSLDQGLQFLIQYYNGEERAKGNILERFSAQQFPDLHSELNLSSLELGDSALYFCASSEGLRQPQHFGDGTRLSIL.

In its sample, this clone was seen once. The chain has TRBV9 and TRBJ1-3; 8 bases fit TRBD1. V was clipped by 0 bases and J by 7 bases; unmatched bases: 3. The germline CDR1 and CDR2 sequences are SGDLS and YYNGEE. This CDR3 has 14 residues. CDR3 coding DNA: TGTGCCAGCAGCGTAGGGACAGGGCGGAACACCATATATTTT. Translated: CASSVGTGRNTIYF.

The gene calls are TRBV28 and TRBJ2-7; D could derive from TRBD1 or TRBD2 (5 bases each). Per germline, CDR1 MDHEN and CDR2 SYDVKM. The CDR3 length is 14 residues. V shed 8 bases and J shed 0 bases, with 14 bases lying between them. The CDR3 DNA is TGTGCCAGCGGCTATCTGGGGGACTCCTACGAGCAGTACTTC. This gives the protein CASGYLGDSYEQYF.

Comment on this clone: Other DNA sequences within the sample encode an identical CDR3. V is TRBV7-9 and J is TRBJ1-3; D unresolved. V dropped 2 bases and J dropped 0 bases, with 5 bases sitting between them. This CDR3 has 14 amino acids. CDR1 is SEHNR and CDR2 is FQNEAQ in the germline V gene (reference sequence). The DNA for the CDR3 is TGTGCCAGCAGCTTATCAGGCTCTGGAAACACCATATATTTT. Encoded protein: CASSLSGSGNTIYF.

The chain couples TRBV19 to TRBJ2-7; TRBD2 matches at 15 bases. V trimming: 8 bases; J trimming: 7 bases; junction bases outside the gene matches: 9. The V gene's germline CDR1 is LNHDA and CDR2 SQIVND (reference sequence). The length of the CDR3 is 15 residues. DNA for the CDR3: TGTGCCAGTGGTTGGACTAGCGGGAGGGCCGATGAGCAGTACTTC. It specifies CASGWTSGRADEQYF.

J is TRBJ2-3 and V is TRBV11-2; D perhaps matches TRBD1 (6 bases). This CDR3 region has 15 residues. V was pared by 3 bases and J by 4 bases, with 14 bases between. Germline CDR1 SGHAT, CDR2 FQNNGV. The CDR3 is CASSFTGIWSDTQYF. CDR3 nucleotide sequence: TGTGCCAGCAGCTTTACAGGGATCTGGTCAGATACGCAGTATTTT.

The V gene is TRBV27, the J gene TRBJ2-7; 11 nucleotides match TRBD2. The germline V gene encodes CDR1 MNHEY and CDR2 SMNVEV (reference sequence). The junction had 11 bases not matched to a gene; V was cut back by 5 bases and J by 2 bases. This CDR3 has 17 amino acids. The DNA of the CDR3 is TGTGCCAGCAGTCCCATCGGTAGCGGGAGGGACCCCTACGAGCAGTACTTC. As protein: CASSPIGSGRDPYEQYF.

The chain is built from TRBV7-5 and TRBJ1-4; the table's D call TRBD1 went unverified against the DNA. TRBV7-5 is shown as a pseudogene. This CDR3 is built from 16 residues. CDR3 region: CARSLATAGQSEKLFF. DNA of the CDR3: TGTGCCAGAAGCTTAGCAACCGCTGGACAAAGCGAAAAACTGTTTTTT.

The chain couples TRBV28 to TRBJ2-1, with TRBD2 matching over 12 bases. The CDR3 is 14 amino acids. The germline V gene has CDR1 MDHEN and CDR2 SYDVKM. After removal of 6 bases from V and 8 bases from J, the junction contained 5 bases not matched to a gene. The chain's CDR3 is CASRWTSGNDEQFF. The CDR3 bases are TGTGCCAGCAGATGGACTAGCGGGAATGATGAGCAGTTCTTC.

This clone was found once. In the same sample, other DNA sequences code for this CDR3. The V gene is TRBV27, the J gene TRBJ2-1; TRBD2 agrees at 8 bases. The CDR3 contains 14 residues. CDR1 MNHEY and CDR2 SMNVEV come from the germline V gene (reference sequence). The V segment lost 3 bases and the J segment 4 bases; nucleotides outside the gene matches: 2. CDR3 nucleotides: TGTGCCAGCAGTTTGTTAGCGGGATACAATGAGCAGTTCTTC. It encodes CASSLLAGYNEQFF.

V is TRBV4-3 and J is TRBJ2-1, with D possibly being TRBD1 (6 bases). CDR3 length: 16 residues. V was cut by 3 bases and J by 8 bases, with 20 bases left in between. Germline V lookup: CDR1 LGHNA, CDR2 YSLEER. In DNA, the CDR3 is TGCGCCAGCAGCCACCGCCGGGGCACAGGGATGGATGAGCAGTTCTTC. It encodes CASSHRRGTGMDEQFF.